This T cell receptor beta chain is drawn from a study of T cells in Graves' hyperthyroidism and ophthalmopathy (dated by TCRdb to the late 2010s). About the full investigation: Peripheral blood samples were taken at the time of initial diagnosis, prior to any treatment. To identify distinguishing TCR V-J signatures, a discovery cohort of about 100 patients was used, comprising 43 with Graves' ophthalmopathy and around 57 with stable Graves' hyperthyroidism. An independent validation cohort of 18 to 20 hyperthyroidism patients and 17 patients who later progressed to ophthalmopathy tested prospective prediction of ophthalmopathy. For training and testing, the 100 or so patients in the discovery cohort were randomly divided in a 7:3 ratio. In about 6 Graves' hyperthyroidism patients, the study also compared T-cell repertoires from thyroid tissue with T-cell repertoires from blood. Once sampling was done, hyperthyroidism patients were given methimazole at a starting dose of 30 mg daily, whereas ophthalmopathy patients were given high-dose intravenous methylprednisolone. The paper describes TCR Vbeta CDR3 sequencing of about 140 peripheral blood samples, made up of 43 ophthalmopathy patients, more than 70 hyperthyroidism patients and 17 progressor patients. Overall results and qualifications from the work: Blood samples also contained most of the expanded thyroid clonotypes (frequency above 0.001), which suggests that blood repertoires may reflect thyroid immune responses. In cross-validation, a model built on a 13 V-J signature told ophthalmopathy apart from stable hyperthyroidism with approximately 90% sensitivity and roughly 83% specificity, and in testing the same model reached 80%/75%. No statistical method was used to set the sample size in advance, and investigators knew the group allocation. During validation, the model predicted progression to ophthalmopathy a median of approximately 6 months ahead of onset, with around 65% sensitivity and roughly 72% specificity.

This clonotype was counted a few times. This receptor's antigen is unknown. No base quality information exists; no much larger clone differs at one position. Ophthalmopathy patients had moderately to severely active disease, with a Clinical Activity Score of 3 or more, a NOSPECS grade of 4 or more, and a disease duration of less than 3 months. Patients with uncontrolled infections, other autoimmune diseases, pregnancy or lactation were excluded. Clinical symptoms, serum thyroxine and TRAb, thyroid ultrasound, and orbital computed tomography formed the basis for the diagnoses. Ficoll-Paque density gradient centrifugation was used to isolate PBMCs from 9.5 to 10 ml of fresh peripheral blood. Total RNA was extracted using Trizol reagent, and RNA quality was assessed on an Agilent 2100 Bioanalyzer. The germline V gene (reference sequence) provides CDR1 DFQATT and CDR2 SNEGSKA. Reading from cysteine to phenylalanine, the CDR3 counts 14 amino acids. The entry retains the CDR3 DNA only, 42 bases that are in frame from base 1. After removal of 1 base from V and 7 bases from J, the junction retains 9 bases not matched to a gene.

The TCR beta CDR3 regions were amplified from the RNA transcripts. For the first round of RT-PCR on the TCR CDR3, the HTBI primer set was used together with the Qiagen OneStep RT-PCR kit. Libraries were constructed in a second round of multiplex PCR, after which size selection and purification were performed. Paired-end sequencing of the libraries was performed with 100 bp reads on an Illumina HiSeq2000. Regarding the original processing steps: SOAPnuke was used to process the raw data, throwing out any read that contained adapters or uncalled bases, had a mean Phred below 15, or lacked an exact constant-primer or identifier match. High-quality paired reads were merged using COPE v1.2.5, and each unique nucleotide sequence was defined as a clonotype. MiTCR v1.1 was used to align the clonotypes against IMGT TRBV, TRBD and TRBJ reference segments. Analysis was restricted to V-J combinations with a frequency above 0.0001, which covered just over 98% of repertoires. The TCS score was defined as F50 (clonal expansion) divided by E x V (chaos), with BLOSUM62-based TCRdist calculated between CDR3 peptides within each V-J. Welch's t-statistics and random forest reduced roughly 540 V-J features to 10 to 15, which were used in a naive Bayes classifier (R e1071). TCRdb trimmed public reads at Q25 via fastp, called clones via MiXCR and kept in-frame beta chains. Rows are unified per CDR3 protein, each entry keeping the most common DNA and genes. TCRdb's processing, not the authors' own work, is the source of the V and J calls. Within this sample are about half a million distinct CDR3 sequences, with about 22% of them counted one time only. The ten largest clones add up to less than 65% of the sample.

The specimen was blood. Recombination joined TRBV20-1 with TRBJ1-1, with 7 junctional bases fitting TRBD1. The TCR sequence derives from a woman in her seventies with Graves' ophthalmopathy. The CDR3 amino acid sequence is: CSARARQGLNEAFF. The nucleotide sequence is TGCAGTGCTAGAGCTCGACAGGGATTAAATGAAGCTTTCTTT.